This is a list of T cell receptor beta chains from one sample in a study of cytomegalovirus exposure and HLA in healthy donors. TCRdb's table, derived via immunoSEQ multiplex PCR, lists solely in-frame clones and lacks some. Of more than 100,000 clones listed, around 76% are singletons. Material: PBMCs. These receptors all stem from a woman aged 18-29 years in good health and CMV-seropositive. The CDR3 runs from the conserved cysteine through the conserved F or W. D genes are given only for firm matches. Clone size is given for some rows only: seen once, a few or many times, or a class if the clone is expanded.

V gene: TRBV9; J gene: TRBJ2-5; D gene: TRBD2; clone size: -; CDR3 protein: CASSVEAGGPGRETQYF; CDR3 DNA: TGTGCCAGCAGCGTAGAAGCGGGGGGGCCCGGCAGAGAGACCCAGTACTTC
V gene: TRBV7-2; J gene: TRBJ1-1; D gene: -; clone size: few; CDR3 protein: CASSSAGQRNTEAFF; CDR3 DNA: TGTGCCAGCAGCTCAGCCGGACAGAGGAACACTGAAGCTTTCTTT
V gene: TRBV6-6; J gene: TRBJ2-1; D gene: TRBD2; clone size: -; CDR3 protein: CASSYELAGGHEQFF; CDR3 DNA: TGTGCCAGCAGTTACGAGCTAGCGGGGGGCCATGAGCAGTTCTTC
V gene: TRBV5-4; J gene: TRBJ1-5; D gene: TRBD1; clone size: few; CDR3 protein: CASSRGTGDQPQHF; CDR3 DNA: TGTGCCAGCAGCCGGGGGACAGGGGATCAGCCCCAGCATTTT
V gene: TRBV7-8; J gene: TRBJ2-7; D gene: TRBD1; clone size: -; CDR3 protein: CASSSRDRGNEQYF; CDR3 DNA: TGTGCCAGCAGCTCACGGGACAGGGGTAACGAGCAGTACTTC
V gene: TRBV7-8; J gene: TRBJ2-5; D gene: TRBD2; clone size: -; CDR3 protein: CASSVSSGGETQYF; CDR3 DNA: TGTGCCAGCAGCGTGTCTAGCGGGGGGGAGACCCAGTACTTC
V gene: TRBV7-8; J gene: TRBJ1-1; D gene: -; clone size: few; CDR3 protein: CASSLALTGNTEAFF; CDR3 DNA: TGTGCCAGCAGCTTAGCCCTGACAGGGAACACTGAAGCTTTCTTT
V gene: TRBV14; J gene: TRBJ2-2; D gene: TRBD1; clone size: -; CDR3 protein: CASKQGVSNTGELFF; CDR3 DNA: TGTGCCAGCAAACAGGGGGTATCGAACACCGGGGAGCTGTTTTTT
V gene: TRBV6-1; J gene: TRBJ1-6; D gene: TRBD1; clone size: -; CDR3 protein: CASRGTGGANSPLHF; CDR3 DNA: TGTGCCAGCAGGGGGACAGGGGGCGCAAATTCACCCCTCCACTTT
V gene: TRBV27; J gene: TRBJ2-7; D gene: TRBD2; clone size: -; CDR3 protein: CATRRTSGSTLIEQYF; CDR3 DNA: TGTGCCACCCGGAGGACTAGCGGGAGCACTTTAATCGAGCAGTACTTC
V gene: TRBV11-2; J gene: TRBJ1-1; D gene: -; clone size: -; CDR3 protein: CASSLDPRGLITEAFF; CDR3 DNA: TGTGCCAGCAGCTTAGATCCACGGGGGTTGATCACTGAAGCTTTCTTT
V gene: TRBV2; J gene: TRBJ2-7; D gene: -; clone size: -; CDR3 protein: CGAGRGRGEQYF; CDR3 DNA: TGTGGCGCGGGGCGGGGAAGGGGCGAGCAGTACTTC